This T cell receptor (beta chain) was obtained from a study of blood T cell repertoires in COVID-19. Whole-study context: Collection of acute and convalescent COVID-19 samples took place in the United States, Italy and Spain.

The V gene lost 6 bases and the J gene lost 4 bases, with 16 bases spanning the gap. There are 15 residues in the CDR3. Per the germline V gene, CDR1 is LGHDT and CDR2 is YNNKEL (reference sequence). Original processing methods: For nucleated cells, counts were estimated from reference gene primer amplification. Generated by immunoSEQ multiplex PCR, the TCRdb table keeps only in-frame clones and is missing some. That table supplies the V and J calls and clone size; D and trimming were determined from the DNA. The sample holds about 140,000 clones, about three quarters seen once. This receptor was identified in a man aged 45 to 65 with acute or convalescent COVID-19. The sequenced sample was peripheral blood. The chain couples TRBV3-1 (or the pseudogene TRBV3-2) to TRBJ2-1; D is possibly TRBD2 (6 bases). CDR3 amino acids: CASRRGWAGYNEQFF. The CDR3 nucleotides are TGTGCCAGCAGGCGCGGGTGGGCGGGGTACAATGAGCAGTTCTTC.